Given below is one TCR beta chain in context. This clone was counted only a few times. Its antigen is still unknown. No much larger clonotype is one base removed from it; base qualities were not supplied. Taken with the paper, the label for time point translates to: baseline before first vaccination. The vaccinee samples were drawn from two UK trials, COV001 and COV002, one of which was a single-blind randomized controlled phase 2/3 trial testing AZD1222 (ChAdOx1 nCoV-19) in healthy adults. For TCRbeta chain sequencing, PBMC samples were collected from trial participants at day 0 and at day 28 after the second dose. The data are from a study of T cell responses to AZD1222 COVID-19 vaccine (dated by TCRdb to the early 2020s). For context, the study as a whole: Because spike-specific TCR depth and breadth did not differ between the two schedules, AZD1222 recipients who got a second dose at roughly 4 weeks were pooled with those who got a second dose at roughly 12 weeks. Enrollment into the trials was organized by age into subgroups of 18-55, 56-69 and 70-plus years, and those subgroups contained roughly 160, 29 and 62 TCR-sequenced participants, respectively. A total of 233 trial participants underwent TCR sequencing, of whom about 200 had received two doses of AZD1222 and about 25 had received two doses of the MenACWY control vaccine.

The CDR3 regions of human TCRbeta chains were analyzed by immunosequencing. In the source study's methods: Repertoire TCRs were matched against a reference library of SARS-CoV-2-specific TCRs generated with the MIRA antigen-specificity platform. Breadth was defined as the fraction of unique TCRs that were SARS-CoV-2-associated, and depth was defined as the fraction of total T cells that were SARS-CoV-2-associated. Using the MIRA data, each spike-specific TCR was assigned both to the spike region to which the TCR was reactive and to a CD4 or CD8 class. Log10-transformed breadth and depth values were compared by one-way ANOVA with Sidak's multiple comparisons tests. What TCRdb holds here is the immuneACCESS table cut down to in-frame rearrangements. Part of the clones is not present; checked against another copy, under half of the missing clones reflect an unresolved V gene, and the others are unexplained. Clone size and the V and J calls come from that table; the DNA yielded D and trimming. A total of 150,000 or so clones appear in this sample, 90% of them only once. Clones ranked in the top ten supply 6.9% of the sample.

Overall study outcomes, separate from this receptor: Conclusions about previously exposed vaccinees are limited because only a handful of AZD1222 recipients were SARS-CoV-2 seropositive at baseline. Most participants were white British and females outnumbered males, and the authors suggested that clonal diversity may have been underestimated. Nearly half of unique spike-specific TCRs reportedly recognized epitopes outside regions mutated in the B.1.351 and B.1.1.7 variants. Vaccine-associated CD4 TCRs spanned the whole spike protein, with dominant responses in regions 160-218 and 743-854. Spike-specific TCR breadth and depth rose significantly after two AZD1222 doses compared with day 0 and with MenACWY recipients. In the small 56-69-year group, the increase in depth fell short of significance, most likely because of low power. Because no day 14 peak-response samples were available, the repertoires could be characterized only after the peak T cell response.

Based on the germline V gene, the CDR1 and CDR2 sequences are SGHTA and FQGTGA. The CDR3 sequence holds 12 residues, the cysteine and phenylalanine included. The DNA shown is the 36-base CDR3, in frame from base 1. Trimming removed 0 bases from V and 5 bases from J, leaving 5 bases between the germline ends. Source: peripheral blood, taken on day 0 of AZD1222 vaccination. The V gene is TRBV7-3 and the J gene is TRBJ2-7, with the D gene too uncertain to name. This TCR came from an adult in good health. At the DNA level, the sequence is TGTGCCAGCAGCTTAACCACCCACGAGCAGTACTTC. It is translated as CASSLTTHEQYF.